Shown below are 26 T cell receptor beta chains from a single sample sequenced in a study of T cell changes during pregnancy in multiple sclerosis. Profiling relied on immunoSEQ multiplex PCR, and the TCRdb table lists in-frame clones only, not all of them. This table has roughly 57,000 clones, about 95% appearing once. The source material was CD8+ T cells from peripheral blood mononuclear cells, sampled after pregnancy. These receptors originate from a female donor with multiple sclerosis, enrolled in a pregnancy study.

This rearrangement joins TRBV19 to TRBJ1-5; D remains unclear. The CDR3 is 14 residues long. The germline gives CDR1 LNHDA, CDR2 SQIVND (reference sequence). V was pared by 3 bases and J by 3 bases, with 9 bases between. The CDR3, as DNA: TGTGCCAGTAGTATTTACTCGCACAATCAGCCCCAGCATTTT. Its protein product is CASSIYSHNQPQHF. The whole variable domain, remainder taken from reference TRBV19 and TRBJ1-5, is DGGITQSPKYLFRKEGQNVTLSCEQNLNHDAMYWYRQDPGQGLRLIYYSQIVNDFQKGDIAEGYSVSREKKESFPLTVTSAQKNPTAFYLCASSIYSHNQPQHFGDGTRLSIL.

The V call is TRBV4-1, the J call TRBJ2-3, with TRBD2 matching over 7 bases. Germline V CDR1 and CDR2: MGHRA, YSYEKL. CDR3 size: 17 residues. V was pared by 0 bases and J by 0 bases, with 6 bases of the junction left unmatched. CDR3 DNA: TGCGCCAGCAGCCAAGATCCCGGACTAGTGAGCACAGATACGCAGTATTTT. This encodes CASSQDPGLVSTDTQYF.

The rearrangement joins TRBV11-2 to TRBJ2-5, with 8 bases fitting TRBD1. Trimming removed 5 bases from V and 4 bases from J; junction bases left unmatched: 6. Germline V gene data show CDR1 as SGHAT and CDR2 as FQNNGV. The CDR3 sequence is 14 residues long. CDR3 residues: CASSRTGHRETQYF. CDR3 bases: TGTGCCAGCAGCCGGACAGGGCATCGAGAGACCCAGTACTTC.

The chain is built from TRBV27 and TRBJ2-1; 9 bases agree with TRBD2. V lost 0 bases and J lost 8; bases outside the gene matches: 11. CDR3 length equals 17 residues. The germline gives CDR1 MNHEY, CDR2 SMNVEV (reference sequence). CDR3 residues: CASSLSLAGATWDEQFF. The CDR3 bases are TGTGCCAGCAGTTTATCCTTAGCGGGAGCTACGTGGGATGAGCAGTTCTTC.

V and J are TRBV27 and TRBJ2-2, with D unclear. This CDR3 spans 12 amino acids. Trimming removed 3 bases at V and 5 bases at J, with 4 bases between. The germline V gene has CDR1 MNHEY and CDR2 SMNVEV (reference sequence). The CDR3, as DNA: TGTGCCAGCAGTTTGAGGACCGGGGAGCTGTTTTTT. This sequence encodes CASSLRTGELFF.

The chain has TRBV5-4 and TRBJ2-1; D possibly corresponds to TRBD1 (5 bases). This CDR3 has 13 amino acids. From germline, CDR1 is SGHNT and CDR2 YYREEE (reference sequence). V lost 4 bases, J lost 3 bases, and 8 bases lay in between. The CDR3, as DNA: TGTGCCAGCAGCCAGGACAACTACAATGAGCAGTTCTTC. Its translation is CASSQDNYNEQFF.

The gene calls are TRBV7-9 and TRBJ1-5, with 8 bases matching TRBD1. Germline-derived CDR1 and CDR2 are SEHNR and FQNEAQ (reference sequence). Germline trimming cut 2 bases from V and 5 bases from J; bases unmatched to any gene: 8. This CDR3 comprises 16 residues. The CDR3: CASSLYTGGEDQPQHF. In nucleotides, the CDR3 is TGTGCCAGCAGCTTATATACAGGGGGGGAGGATCAGCCCCAGCATTTT.

V usage is TRBV6-1 and J usage is TRBJ1-1; D is unclear. The CDR3 extends over 14 amino acids. Deletions cut 2 bases from V and 0 bases from J, with 7 bases between. CDR1 and CDR2 (germline): MNHNS, SASEGT. The CDR3 loop reads CASSEFSVNTEAFF. The DNA of the CDR3 is TGTGCCAGCAGTGAATTCTCGGTGAACACTGAAGCTTTCTTT.

The J gene is TRBJ2-3, the V gene TRBV19, with a tentative D call TRBD2 (6 bases). V was trimmed by 7 bases and J by 2 bases, leaving 10 bases between them. The CDR3 loop spans 13 amino acids. The germline V gene has CDR1 LNHDA and CDR2 SQIVND (reference sequence). This chain's CDR3 is CASTTDYTDTQYF. The CDR3 bases are TGTGCCAGTACAACGGACTACACAGATACGCAGTATTTT. The complete variable domain, with remaining parts taken from reference TRBV19 and TRBJ2-3, reads DGGITQSPKYLFRKEGQNVTLSCEQNLNHDAMYWYRQDPGQGLRLIYYSQIVNDFQKGDIAEGYSVSREKKESFPLTVTSAQKNPTAFYLCASTTDYTDTQYFGPGTRLTVL.

The gene calls are TRBV9 and TRBJ2-7; 8 nucleotides align to TRBD2. CDR1 is SGDLS, CDR2 YYNGEE, per germline. Trimming took 3 bases from V and 6 from J; bases not matched to a gene: 11. This CDR3 has 15 residues. CDR3 sequence reads: CASSAKGTRGGEQYF. CDR3 nucleotide sequence: TGTGCCAGCAGCGCCAAAGGGACTAGAGGAGGCGAGCAGTACTTC. Full variable domain (missing parts from reference TRBV9 and TRBJ2-7): DSGVTQTPKHLITATGQRVTLRCSPRSGDLSVYWYQQSLDQGLQFLIQYYNGEERAKGNILERFSAQQFPDLHSELNLSSLELGDSALYFCASSAKGTRGGEQYFGPGTRLTVT.

V usage is TRBV28 and J usage is TRBJ1-5; the match to TRBD1 covers 7 bases. Germline assignment: CDR1 MDHEN and CDR2 SYDVKM. V lost 11 bases, J lost 3 bases, and 1 base stayed unmatched. The CDR3 length is 11 residues. DNA of the CDR3: TGTGCCGGACAGGACAATCAGCCCCAGCATTTT. Translated: CAGQDNQPQHF.

The V and J genes are TRBV4-3 and TRBJ1-2, with TRBD1 identical over 11 bases. The J segment lost 8 bases and the V segment lost 1 base, leaving 12 bases of the junction unmatched. The CDR3 has 17 residues. In germline, CDR1 is LGHNA, CDR2 YSLEER. The CDR3 spells CASSQVFSDRGLWGYTF. CDR3 bases: TGCGCCAGCAGCCAAGTGTTTTCGGACAGGGGGCTCTGGGGCTACACCTTC.

This rearrangement joins TRBV19 to TRBJ2-1; 9 positions match TRBD2. V was pared by 5 bases and J by 4 bases, with 9 bases of the junction left unmatched. The germline V gene has CDR1 LNHDA and CDR2 SQIVND (reference sequence). The CDR3 has 16 residues. Here the CDR3 DNA reads TGTGCCAGTAGTCTGCACTCTAGCGGGACATACAATGAGCAGTTCTTC. Protein product: CASSLHSSGTYNEQFF.

The V gene is TRBV5-6, the J gene TRBJ2-3; TRBD2 matches at 10 bases. The germline CDR1 and CDR2 sequences are SGHDT and YYEEEE. Germline trimming cut 0 bases from V and 0 bases from J; bases unmatched to any gene: 4. The CDR3 has 17 residues. As DNA, the CDR3 is TGTGCCAGCAGCTTGGCCGGGACTAGCGCAAGCACAGATACGCAGTATTTT. It translates to CASSLAGTSASTDTQYF.

The V and J genes are TRBV4-2 and TRBJ2-3; a weak D match, TRBD2 (6 bases). Trimming stripped 0 bases from V and 3 bases from J, with 7 bases between. The germline V gene has CDR1 LGHNA and CDR2 YNFKEQ. The CDR3 contains 14 residues. The CDR3 sequence is CASSQDGGTDTQYF. The CDR3 nucleotides are TGTGCCAGCAGCCAAGATGGGGGGACAGATACGCAGTATTTT.

Here the CDR3 reads CASSLYLSSAGGNTGELFF. DNA for the CDR3: TGCGCCAGCAGCCTTTACCTCTCCTCAGCGGGAGGGAACACCGGGGAGCTGTTTTTT. The rearrangement joins TRBV5-1 to TRBJ2-2; TRBD2 agrees at 9 bases. Germline V gene sequence: CDR1 SGHRS, CDR2 YFSETQ. J was trimmed by 1 base and V by 4 bases; bases with no gene match: 14. This CDR3 region has 19 residues.

The chain carries TRBV7-2 and TRBJ1-2, with D unclear. CDR1 SGHTA and CDR2 FQGNSA come from the germline V gene. V was trimmed by 6 bases and J by 4 bases, leaving 6 bases between them. This CDR3 spans 11 amino acids. The CDR3 is CASSTSYGYTF. The CDR3 bases are TGTGCCAGCAGTACCAGCTATGGCTACACCTTC.

V and J are TRBV4-2 and TRBJ2-3; D remains ambiguous. The CDR3 length is 12 residues. Trimming removed 6 bases from V and 6 bases from J, with 10 bases in between. Germline V gene sequence: CDR1 LGHNA, CDR2 YNFKEQ. The CDR3 loop is CASRRGADTQYF. The CDR3 DNA is TGTGCCAGCAGACGCGGAGCGGATACGCAGTATTTT.

This clone was counted once. This chain connects TRBV7-8 to TRBJ2-3; no reliable D call. Trimming shortened V by 2 bases and J by 0 bases, and 9 bases separated the two germline ends. Germline loops: CDR1 SGHVS, CDR2 FQNEAQ. The CDR3 extends over 15 amino acids. The CDR3 loop is CASSLSPDSTDTQYF. The DNA of the CDR3 is TGTGCCAGCAGCTTATCTCCAGATAGCACAGATACGCAGTATTTT.

The V gene is TRBV6-5, the J gene TRBJ1-1; D is unclear. With 0 bases removed from V and 5 bases from J, the gap between germline ends came to 7 bases. Germline V gene lookup returns CDR1 MNHEY and CDR2 SVGAGI. The CDR3 extends over 13 amino acids. The CDR3 DNA reads as TGTGCCAGCAGTTACTCGACGGGGACTGAAGCTTTCTTT. Its protein is CASSYSTGTEAFF.

The gene calls are TRBV9 and TRBJ1-1; D ambiguous. Germline CDR1 is SGDLS and CDR2 is YYNGEE. Trimming stripped 0 bases from V and 1 base from J, with 13 bases between. The CDR3 has 16 amino acids. For the CDR3, the DNA is TGTGCCAGCAGCGTAGTTGGGAGACACCAGAACACTGAAGCTTTCTTT. Encoded protein: CASSVVGRHQNTEAFF.

The rearrangement joins TRBV9 to TRBJ2-7; 8 nucleotides agree with TRBD2. CDR3 length: 13 amino acids. Per germline, CDR1 SGDLS and CDR2 YYNGEE. Unmatched junction bases numbered 2, after V lost 3 bases and J lost 3 bases. The CDR3 reads CASSASGSYEQYF. CDR3 nucleotides: TGTGCCAGCAGCGCGAGCGGGAGCTACGAGCAGTACTTC. The variable domain in full, completed from reference TRBV9 and TRBJ2-7, reads DSGVTQTPKHLITATGQRVTLRCSPRSGDLSVYWYQQSLDQGLQFLIQYYNGEERAKGNILERFSAQQFPDLHSELNLSSLELGDSALYFCASSASGSYEQYFGPGTRLTVT.

The chain joins TRBV6-1 to TRBJ2-5; D call uncertain. The germline V gene has CDR1 MNHNS and CDR2 SASEGT. The CDR3 spans 13 residues. Trimming shortened V by 2 bases and J by 1 base, and 5 bases separated the two germline ends. CDR3 DNA sequence: TGTGCCAGCAGTGAAAGGAGCCAAGAGACCCAGTACTTC. It yields the protein CASSERSQETQYF.

The gene calls are TRBV28 and TRBJ2-7; 8 bases agree with TRBD2. This CDR3 has 16 amino acids. Germline V gives CDR1 MDHEN, CDR2 SYDVKM. J gave up 0 bases and V 4 bases, and 8 bases lay outside the gene matches. CDR3 sequence: CASSWGSGGGSYEQYF. The CDR3 DNA reads TGTGCCAGCAGTTGGGGATCGGGAGGGGGCTCCTACGAGCAGTACTTC.

This clone was picked up one time. This chain links TRBV11-2 with TRBJ2-7; unclear D gene. V was cut by 1 base and J by 5 bases, with 9 bases left in between. CDR3 length equals 13 residues. Germline assignment: CDR1 SGHAT and CDR2 FQNNGV. This chain's CDR3 is CASSLVTSDEQYF. CDR3 bases: TGTGCCAGCAGCTTAGTAACCAGCGACGAGCAGTACTTC.

The count of this clone is one. This chain joins TRBV4-3 and TRBJ2-1; maybe TRBD1 (5 bases). V dropped 0 bases and J dropped 6 bases, with 12 bases sitting between them. The CDR3 is 15 residues long. CDR1 LGHNA and CDR2 YSLEER come from the germline V gene. The CDR3 DNA reads as TGCGCCAGCAGCCAAGAAAAGTGGGGCCGCAATGAGCAGTTCTTC. Translated: CASSQEKWGRNEQFF.